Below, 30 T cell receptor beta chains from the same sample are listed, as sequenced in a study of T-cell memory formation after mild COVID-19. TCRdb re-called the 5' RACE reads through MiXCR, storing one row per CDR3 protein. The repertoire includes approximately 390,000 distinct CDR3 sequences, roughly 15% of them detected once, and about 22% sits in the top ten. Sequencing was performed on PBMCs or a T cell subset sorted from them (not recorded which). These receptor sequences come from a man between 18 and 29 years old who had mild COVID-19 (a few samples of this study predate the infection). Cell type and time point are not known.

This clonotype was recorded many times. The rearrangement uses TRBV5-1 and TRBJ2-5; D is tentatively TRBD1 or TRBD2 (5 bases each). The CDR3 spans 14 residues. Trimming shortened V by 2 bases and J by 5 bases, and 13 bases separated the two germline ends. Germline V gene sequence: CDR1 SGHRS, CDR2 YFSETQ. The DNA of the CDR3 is TGCGCCAGCAGCTTTACTCAGGGAGTGGAGACCCAGTACTTC. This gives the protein CASSFTQGVETQYF.

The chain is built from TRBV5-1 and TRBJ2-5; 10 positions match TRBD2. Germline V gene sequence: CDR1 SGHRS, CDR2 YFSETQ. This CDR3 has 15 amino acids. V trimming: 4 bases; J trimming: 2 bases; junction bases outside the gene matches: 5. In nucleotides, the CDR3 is TGCGCCAGCAGCCTATGGACTAGCGGACAAGAGACCCAGTACTTC. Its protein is CASSLWTSGQETQYF.

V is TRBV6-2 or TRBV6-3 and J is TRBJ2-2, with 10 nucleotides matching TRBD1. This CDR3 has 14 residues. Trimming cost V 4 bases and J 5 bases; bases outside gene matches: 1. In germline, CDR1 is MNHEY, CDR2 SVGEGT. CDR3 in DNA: TGTGCCAGCAGTTGGGACAGGGGAACCGGGGAGCTGTTTTTT. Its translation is CASSWDRGTGELFF.

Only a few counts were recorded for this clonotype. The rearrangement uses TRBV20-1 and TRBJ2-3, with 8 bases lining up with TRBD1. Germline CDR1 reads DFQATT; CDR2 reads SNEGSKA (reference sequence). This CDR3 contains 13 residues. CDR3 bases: TGCAGGGTCGGACAGGGAAGCACAGATACGCAGTATTTT. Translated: CRVGQGSTDTQYF.

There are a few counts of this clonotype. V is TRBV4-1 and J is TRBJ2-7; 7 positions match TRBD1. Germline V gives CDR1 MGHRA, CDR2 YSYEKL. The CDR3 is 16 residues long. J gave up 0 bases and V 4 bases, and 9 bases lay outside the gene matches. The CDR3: CASSLTLDRDSYEQYF. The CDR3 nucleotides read TGCGCCAGCAGCCTTACCTTAGACAGGGACTCCTACGAGCAGTACTTC.

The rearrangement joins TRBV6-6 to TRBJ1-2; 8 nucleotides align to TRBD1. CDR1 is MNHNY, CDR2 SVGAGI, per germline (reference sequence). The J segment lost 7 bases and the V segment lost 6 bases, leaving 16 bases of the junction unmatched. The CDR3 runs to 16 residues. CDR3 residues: CASSQSGGAAVFGYTF. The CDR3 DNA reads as TGTGCCAGCAGCCAGTCAGGGGGCGCGGCTGTTTTTGGCTACACCTTC.

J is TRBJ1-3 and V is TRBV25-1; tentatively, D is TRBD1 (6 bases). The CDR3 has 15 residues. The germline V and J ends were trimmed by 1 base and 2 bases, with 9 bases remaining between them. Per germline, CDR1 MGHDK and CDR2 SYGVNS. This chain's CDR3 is CASSEWGLAGNTIYF. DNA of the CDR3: TGTGCCAGCAGTGAATGGGGGCTAGCTGGAAACACCATATATTTT.

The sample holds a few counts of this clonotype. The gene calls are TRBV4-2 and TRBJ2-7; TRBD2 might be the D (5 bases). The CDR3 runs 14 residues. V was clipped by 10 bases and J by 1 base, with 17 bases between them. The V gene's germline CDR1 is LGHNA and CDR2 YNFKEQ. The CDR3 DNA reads TGTGCCACCACGGGCGTGGGGAGATCCTACGAGCAGTACTTC. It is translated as CATTGVGRSYEQYF.

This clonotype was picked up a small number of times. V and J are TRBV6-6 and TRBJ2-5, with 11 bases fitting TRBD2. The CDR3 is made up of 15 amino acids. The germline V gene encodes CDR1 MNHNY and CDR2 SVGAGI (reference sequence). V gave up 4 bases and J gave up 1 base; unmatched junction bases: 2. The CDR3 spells CASSWGLAAQETQYF. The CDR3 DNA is TGTGCCAGCAGTTGGGGACTAGCGGCCCAAGAGACCCAGTACTTC.

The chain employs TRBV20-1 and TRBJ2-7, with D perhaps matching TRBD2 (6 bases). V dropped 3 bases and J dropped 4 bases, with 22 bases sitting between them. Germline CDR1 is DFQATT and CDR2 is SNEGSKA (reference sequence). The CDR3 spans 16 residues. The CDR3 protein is CSARVLGAGTAYEQYF. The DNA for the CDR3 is TGCAGTGCTAGGGTACTAGGGGCGGGAACGGCGTACGAGCAGTACTTC.

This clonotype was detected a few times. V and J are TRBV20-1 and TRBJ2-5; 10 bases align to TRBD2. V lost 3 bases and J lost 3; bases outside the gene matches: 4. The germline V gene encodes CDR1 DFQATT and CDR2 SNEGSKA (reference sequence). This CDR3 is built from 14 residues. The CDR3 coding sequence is TGCAGTGCTAGGGTAGCGGGGGGAAAAGAGACCCAGTACTTC. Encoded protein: CSARVAGGKETQYF.

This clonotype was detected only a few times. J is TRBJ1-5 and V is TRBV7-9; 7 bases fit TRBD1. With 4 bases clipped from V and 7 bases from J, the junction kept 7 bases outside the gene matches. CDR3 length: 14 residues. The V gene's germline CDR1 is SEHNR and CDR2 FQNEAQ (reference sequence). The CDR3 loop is CASSSRGGYQPQHF. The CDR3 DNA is TGTGCCAGCAGCTCCAGGGGGGGGTACCAGCCCCAGCATTTT.

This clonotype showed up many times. The CDR3: CATSGQGQNQPQHF. The CDR3 DNA is TGTGCCACCAGTGGGCAGGGCCAAAATCAGCCCCAGCATTTT. V gene TRBV24-1 combines with J gene TRBJ1-5, with D maybe TRBD1 (5 bases). Germline V gene sequence: CDR1 KGHDR, CDR2 SFDVKD. V lost 5 bases and J lost 4, with 11 bases in between. This CDR3 is 14 amino acids long.

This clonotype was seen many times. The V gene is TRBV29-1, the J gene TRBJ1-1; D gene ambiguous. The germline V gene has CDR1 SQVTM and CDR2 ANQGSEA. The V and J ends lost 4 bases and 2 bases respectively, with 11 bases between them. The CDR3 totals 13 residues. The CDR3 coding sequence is TGCAGCGTTGCCCTCTTGGGTAACACTGAAGCTTTCTTT. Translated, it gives CSVALLGNTEAFF.

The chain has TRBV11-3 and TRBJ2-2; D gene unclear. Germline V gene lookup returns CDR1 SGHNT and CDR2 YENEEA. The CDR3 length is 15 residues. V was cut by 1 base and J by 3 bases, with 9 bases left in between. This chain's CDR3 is CASSLGQEYTGELFF. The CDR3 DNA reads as TGTGCCAGCAGCTTAGGGCAGGAATACACCGGGGAGCTGTTTTTT.

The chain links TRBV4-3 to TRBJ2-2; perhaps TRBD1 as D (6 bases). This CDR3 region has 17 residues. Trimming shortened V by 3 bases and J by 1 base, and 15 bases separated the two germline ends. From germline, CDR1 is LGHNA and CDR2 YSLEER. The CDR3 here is CASSHELTGGNTGELFF. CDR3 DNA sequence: TGCGCCAGCAGCCATGAGCTGACAGGAGGGAACACCGGGGAGCTGTTTTTT.

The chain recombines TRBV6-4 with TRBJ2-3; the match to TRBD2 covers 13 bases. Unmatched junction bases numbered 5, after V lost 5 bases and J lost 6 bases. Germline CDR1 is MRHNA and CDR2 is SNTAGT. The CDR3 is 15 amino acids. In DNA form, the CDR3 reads TGTGCCAGCAGTCCCGGGACTAGCGGGGATGATACGCAGTATTTT. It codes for CASSPGTSGDDTQYF.

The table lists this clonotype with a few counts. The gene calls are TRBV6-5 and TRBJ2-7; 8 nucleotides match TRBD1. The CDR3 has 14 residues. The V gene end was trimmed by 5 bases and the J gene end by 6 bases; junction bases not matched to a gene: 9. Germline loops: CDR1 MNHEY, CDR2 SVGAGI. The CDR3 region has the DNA TGTGCCAGCAGTAACGGACAGGGCGGTGGCGAGCAGTACGTC. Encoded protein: CASSNGQGGGEQYV.

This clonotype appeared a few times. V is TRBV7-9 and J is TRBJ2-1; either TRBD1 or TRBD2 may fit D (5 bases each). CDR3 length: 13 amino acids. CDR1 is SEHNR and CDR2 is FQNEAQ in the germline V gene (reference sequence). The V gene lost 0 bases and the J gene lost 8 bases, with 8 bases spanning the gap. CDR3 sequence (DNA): TGTGCCAGCAGCTTAGCCGGGACGCATGAGCAGTTCTTC. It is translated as CASSLAGTHEQFF. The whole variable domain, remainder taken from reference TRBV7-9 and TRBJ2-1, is DTGVSQNPRHKITKRGQNVTFRCDPISEHNRLYWYRQTLGQGPEFLTYFQNEAQLEKSRLLSDRFSAERPKGSFSTLEIQRTEQGDSAMYLCASSLAGTHEQFFGPGTRLTVL.

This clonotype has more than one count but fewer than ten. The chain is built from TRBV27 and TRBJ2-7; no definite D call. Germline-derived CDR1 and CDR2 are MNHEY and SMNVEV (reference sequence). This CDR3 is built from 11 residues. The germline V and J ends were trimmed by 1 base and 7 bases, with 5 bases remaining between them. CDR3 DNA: TGTGCCAGCAGTTTATTCGGTGAGCAGTACTTC. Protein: CASSLFGEQYF.

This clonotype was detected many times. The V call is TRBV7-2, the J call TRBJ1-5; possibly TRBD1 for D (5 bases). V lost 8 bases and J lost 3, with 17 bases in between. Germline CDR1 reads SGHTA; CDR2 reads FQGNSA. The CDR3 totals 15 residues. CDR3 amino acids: CASGPGPAFNQPQHF. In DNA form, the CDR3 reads TGTGCCAGCGGACCGGGGCCTGCCTTCAATCAGCCCCAGCATTTT. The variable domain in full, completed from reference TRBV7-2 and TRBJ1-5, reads GAGVSQSPSNKVTEKGKDVELRCDPISGHTALYWYRQSLGQGLEFLIYFQGNSAPDKSGLPSDRFSAERTGGSVSTLTIQRTQQEDSAVYLCASGPGPAFNQPQHFGDGTRLSIL.

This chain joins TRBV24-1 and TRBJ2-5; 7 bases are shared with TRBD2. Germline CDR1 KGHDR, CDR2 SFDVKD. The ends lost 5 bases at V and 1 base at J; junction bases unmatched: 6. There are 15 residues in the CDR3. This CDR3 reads CATSGGRGVQETQYF. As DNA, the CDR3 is TGTGCCACCAGTGGAGGACGGGGGGTCCAAGAGACCCAGTACTTC.

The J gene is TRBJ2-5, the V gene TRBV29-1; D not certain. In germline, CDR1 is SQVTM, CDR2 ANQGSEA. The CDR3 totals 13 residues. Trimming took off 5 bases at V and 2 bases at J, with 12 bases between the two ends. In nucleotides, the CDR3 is TGCAGCGTTTTGACACATACACAAGAGACCCAGTACTTC. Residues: CSVLTHTQETQYF.

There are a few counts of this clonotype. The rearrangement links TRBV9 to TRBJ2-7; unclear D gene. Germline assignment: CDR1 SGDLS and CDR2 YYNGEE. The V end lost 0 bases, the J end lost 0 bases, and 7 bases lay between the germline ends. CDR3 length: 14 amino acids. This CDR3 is CASSVALGSYEQYF. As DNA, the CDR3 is TGTGCCAGCAGCGTAGCTCTGGGCTCCTACGAGCAGTACTTC.

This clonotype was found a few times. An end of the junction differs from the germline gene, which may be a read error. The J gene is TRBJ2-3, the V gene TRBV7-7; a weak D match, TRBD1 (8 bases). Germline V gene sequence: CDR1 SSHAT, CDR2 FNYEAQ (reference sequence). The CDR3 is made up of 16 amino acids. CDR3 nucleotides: TGTGCTAGCAGCTTAGGAGGACAGGGAGGGCCAGATACGCAGTATTTT. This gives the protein CASSLGGQGGPDTQYF.

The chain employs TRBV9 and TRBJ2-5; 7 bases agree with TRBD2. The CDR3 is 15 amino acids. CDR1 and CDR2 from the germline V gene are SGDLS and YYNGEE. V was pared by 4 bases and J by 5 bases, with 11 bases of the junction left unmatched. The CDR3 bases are TGTGCCAGCAGCCCCCGACTAGCCTATTCGGAGACCCAGTACTTC. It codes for CASSPRLAYSETQYF.

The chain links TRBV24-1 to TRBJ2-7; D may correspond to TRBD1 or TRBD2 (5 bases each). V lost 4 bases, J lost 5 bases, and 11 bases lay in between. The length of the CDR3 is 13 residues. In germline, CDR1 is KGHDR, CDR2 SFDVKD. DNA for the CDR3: TGTGCCACCAGTGAGGCAGGGACCAACGAGCAGTACTTC. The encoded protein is CATSEAGTNEQYF.

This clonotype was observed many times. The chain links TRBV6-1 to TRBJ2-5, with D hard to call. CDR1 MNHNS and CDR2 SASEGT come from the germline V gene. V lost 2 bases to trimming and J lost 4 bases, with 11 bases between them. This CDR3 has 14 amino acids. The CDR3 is CASSERVMGETQYF. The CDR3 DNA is TGTGCCAGCAGTGAAAGAGTTATGGGAGAGACCCAGTACTTC.

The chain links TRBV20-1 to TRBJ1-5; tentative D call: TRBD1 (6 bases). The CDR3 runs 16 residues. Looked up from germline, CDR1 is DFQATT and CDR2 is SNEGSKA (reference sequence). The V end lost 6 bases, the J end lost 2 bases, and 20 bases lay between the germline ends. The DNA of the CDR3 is TGCAGTGCCGTCCCCAGGGGAGGTTTGGGCAATCAGCCCCAGCATTTT. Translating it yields CSAVPRGGLGNQPQHF.

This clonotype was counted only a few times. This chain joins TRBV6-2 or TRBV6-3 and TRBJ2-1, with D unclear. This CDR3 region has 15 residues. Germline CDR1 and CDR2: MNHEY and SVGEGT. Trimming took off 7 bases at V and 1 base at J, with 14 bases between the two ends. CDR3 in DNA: TGTGCCAGCACCTACGGCTCCCCATCCTACAATGAGCAGTTCTTC. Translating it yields CASTYGSPSYNEQFF.